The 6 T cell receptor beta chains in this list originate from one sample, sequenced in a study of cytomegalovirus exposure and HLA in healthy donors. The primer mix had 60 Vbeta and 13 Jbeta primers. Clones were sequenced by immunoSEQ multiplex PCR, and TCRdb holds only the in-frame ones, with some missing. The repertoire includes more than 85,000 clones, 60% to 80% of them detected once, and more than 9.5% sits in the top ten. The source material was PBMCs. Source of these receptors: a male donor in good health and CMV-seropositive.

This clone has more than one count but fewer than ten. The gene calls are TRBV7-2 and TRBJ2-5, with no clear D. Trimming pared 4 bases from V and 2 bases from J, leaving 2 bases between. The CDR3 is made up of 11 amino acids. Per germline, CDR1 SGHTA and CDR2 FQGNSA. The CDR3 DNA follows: TGTGCCAGCAGCTCGCAAGAGACCCAGTACTTC. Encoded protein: CASSSQETQYF.

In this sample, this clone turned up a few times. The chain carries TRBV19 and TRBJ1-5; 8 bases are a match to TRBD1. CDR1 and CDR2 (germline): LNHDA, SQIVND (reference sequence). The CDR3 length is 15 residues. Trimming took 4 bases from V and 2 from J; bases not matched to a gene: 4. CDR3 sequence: CASSTQTGGNQPQHF. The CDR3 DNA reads TGTGCCAGTAGTACCCAGACAGGGGGCAATCAGCCCCAGCATTTT.

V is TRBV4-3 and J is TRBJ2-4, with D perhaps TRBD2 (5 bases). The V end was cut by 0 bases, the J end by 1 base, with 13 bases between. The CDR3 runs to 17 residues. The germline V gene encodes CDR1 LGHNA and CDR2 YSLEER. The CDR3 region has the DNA TGCGCCAGCAGCCAAGATAGTGGGTCGGGGGCCAAAAACATTCAGTACTTC. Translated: CASSQDSGSGAKNIQYF.

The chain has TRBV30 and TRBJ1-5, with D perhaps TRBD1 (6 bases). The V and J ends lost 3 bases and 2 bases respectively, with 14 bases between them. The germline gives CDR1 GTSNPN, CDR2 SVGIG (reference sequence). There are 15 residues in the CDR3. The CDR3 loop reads CAWSKGGAGNQPQHF. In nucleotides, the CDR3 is TGTGCCTGGAGCAAAGGGGGGGCTGGCAATCAGCCCCAGCATTTT. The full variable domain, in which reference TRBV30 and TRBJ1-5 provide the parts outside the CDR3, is SQTIHQWPATLVQPVGSPLSLECTVEGTSNPNLYWYRQAAGRGLQLLFYSVGIGQISSEVPQNLSASRPQDRQFILSSKKLLLSDSGFYLCAWSKGGAGNQPQHFGDGTRLSIL.

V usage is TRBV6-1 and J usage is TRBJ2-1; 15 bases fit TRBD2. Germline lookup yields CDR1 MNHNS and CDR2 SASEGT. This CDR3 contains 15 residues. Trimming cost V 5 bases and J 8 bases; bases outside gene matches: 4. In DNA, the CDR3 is TGTGCCAGCAGTTCGGGACTAGCGGGAGGTGATGAGCAGTTCTTC. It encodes CASSSGLAGGDEQFF.

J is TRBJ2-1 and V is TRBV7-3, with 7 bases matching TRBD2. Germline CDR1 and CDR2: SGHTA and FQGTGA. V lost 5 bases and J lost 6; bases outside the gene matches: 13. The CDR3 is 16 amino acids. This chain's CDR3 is CASSDLGAGRVNEQFF. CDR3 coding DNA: TGTGCCAGCAGCGACCTGGGAGCGGGAAGGGTCAATGAGCAGTTCTTC.